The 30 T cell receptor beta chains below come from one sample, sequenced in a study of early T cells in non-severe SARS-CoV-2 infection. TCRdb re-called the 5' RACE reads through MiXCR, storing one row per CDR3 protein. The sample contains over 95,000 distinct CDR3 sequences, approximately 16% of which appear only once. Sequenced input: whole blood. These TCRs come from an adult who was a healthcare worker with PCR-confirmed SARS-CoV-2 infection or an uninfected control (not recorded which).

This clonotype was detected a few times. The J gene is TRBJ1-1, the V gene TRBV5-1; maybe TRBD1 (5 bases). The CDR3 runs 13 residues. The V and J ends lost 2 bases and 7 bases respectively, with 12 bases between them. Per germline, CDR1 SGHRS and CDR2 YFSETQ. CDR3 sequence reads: CASSFSRESEAFF. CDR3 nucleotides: TGCGCCAGCAGCTTTAGCAGGGAAAGTGAAGCTTTCTTT.

CDR3 bases: TGTGCCAGCAGTTTACTGGGAGGGCACAATGAGCAGTTCTTC. This gives the protein CASSLLGGHNEQFF. V usage is TRBV12-3 or TRBV12-4 and J usage is TRBJ2-1; 7 bases are a match to TRBD2. J gave up 5 bases and V 2 bases, and 3 bases lay outside the gene matches. CDR3 length equals 14 residues.

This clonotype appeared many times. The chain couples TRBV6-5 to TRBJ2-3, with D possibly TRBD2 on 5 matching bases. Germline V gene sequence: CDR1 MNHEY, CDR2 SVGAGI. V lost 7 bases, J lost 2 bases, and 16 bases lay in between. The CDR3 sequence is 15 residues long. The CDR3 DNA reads TGTGCCAGCACCACTAGGAAGAGGGACACAGATACGCAGTATTTT. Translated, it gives CASTTRKRDTDTQYF.

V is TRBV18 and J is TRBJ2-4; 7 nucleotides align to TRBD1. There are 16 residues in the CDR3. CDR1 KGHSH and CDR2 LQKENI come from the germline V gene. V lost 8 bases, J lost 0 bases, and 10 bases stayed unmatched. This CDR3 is CASTPGQLVAKNIQYF. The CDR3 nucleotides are TGTGCCAGCACCCCGGGACAGCTGGTAGCCAAAAACATTCAGTACTTC.

CDR3 protein: CASSIPDRAEAFF. The CDR3 DNA sequence: TGTGCCAGTAGTATCCCCGACAGGGCTGAAGCTTTCTTT. The chain joins TRBV19 to TRBJ1-1; TRBD1 matches 7 bases. This CDR3 has 13 residues. Germline CDR1 LNHDA, CDR2 SQIVND (reference sequence). Trimming at V came to 3 bases and at J to 6 bases, leaving 4 bases not matched to a gene.

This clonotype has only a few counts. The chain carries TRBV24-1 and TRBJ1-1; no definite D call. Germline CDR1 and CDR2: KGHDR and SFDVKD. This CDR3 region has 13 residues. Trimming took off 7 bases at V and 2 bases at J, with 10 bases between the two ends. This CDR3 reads CATRNGRNTEAFF. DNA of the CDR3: TGTGCCACCAGGAACGGGAGAAACACTGAAGCTTTCTTT.

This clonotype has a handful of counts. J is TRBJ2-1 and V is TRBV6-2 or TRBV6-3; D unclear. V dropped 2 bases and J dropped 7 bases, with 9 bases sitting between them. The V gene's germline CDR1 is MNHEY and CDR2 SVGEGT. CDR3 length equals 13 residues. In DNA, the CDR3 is TGTGCCAGCAGTTACGGGGTGGAGAATGAGCAGTTCTTC. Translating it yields CASSYGVENEQFF.

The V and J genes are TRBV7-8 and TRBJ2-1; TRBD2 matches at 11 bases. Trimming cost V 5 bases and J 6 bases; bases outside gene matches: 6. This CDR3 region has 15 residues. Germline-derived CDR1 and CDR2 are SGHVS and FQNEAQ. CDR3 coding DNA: TGTGCCAGCAGCGCCCTAGCGGGAGGATTCAATGAGCAGTTCTTC. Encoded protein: CASSALAGGFNEQFF.

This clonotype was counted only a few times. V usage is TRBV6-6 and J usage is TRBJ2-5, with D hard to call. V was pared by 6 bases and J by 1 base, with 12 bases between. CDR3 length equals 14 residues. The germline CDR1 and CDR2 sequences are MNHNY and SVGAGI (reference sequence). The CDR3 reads CASSNLGIQETQYF. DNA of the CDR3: TGTGCCAGCAGCAACCTGGGGATCCAAGAGACCCAGTACTTC.

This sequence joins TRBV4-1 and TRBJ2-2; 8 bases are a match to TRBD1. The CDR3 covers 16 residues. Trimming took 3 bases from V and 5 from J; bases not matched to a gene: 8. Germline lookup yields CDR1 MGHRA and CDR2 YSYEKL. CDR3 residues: CASSHADRGETGELFF. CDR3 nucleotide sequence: TGCGCCAGCAGCCACGCCGACAGGGGAGAGACCGGGGAGCTGTTTTTT.

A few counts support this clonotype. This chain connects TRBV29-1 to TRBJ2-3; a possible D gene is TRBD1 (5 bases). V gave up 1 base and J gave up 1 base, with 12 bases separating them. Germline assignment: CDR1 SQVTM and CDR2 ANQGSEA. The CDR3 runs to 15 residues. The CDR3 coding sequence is TGCAGCGTTGAAGGTGGGGCAGGGCGCACAGATACGCAGTATTTT. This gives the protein CSVEGGAGRTDTQYF.

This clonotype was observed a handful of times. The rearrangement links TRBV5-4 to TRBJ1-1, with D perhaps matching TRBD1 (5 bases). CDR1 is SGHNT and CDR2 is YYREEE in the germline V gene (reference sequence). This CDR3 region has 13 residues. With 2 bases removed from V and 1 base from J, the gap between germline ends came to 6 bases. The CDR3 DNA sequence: TGTGCCAGCAGCTTTGGACAGAACACTGAAGCTTTCTTT. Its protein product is CASSFGQNTEAFF. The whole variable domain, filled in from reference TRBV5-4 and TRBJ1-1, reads ETGVTQSPTHLIKTRGQQVTLRCSSQSGHNTVSWYQQALGQGPQFIFQYYREEENGRGNFPPRFSGLQFPNYSSELNVNALELDDSALYLCASSFGQNTEAFFGQGTRLTVV.

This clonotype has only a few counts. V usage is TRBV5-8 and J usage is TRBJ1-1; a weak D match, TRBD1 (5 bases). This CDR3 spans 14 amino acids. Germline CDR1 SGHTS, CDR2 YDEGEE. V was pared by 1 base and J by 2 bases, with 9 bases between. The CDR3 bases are TGTGCCAGCAGCTTGACACAGGCTAACACTGAAGCTTTCTTT. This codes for CASSLTQANTEAFF.

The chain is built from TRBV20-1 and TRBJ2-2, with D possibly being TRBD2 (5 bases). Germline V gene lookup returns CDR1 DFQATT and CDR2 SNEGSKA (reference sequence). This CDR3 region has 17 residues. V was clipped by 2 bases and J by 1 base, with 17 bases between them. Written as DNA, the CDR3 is TGCAGTGCTAGACCTATGGGAGCGAGCGGGAACACCGGGGAGCTGTTTTTT. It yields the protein CSARPMGASGNTGELFF.

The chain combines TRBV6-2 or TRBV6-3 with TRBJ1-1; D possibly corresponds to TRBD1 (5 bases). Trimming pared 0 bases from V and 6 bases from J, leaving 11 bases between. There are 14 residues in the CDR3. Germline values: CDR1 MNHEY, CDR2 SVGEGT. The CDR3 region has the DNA TGTGCCAGCAGTTACTCCGGCAGAGGGGCTGAAGCTTTCTTT. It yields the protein CASSYSGRGAEAFF.

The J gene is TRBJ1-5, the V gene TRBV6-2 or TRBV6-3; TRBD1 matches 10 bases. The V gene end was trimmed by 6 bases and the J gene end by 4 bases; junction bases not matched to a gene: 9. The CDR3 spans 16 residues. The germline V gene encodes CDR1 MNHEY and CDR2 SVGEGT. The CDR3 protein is CASSPFGQGGNQPQHF. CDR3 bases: TGTGCCAGCAGCCCCTTTGGACAGGGGGGAAATCAGCCCCAGCATTTT.

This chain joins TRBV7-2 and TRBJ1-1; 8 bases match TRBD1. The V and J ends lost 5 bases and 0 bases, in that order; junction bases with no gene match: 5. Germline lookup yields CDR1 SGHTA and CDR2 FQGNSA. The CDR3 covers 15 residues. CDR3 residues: CASSTGGGLNTEAFF. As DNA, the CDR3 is TGTGCCAGCAGCACAGGGGGAGGTCTGAACACTGAAGCTTTCTTT.

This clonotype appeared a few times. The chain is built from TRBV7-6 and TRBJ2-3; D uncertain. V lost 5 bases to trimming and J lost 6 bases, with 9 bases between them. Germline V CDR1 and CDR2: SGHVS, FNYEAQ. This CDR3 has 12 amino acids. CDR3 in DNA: TGTGCCAGCAGCCGACCGGCGGATACGCAGTATTTT. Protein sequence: CASSRPADTQYF.

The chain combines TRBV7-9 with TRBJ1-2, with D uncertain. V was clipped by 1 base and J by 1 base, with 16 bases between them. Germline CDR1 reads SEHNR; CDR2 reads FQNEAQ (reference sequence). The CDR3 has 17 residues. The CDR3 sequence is CASSLESGRRSNYGYTF. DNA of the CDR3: TGTGCCAGCAGCTTAGAGTCCGGTCGGAGGAGTAACTATGGCTACACCTTC.

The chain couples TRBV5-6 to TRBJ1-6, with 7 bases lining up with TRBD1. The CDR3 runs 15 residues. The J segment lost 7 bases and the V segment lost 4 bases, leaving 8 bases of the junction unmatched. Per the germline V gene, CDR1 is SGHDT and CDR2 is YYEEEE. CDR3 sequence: CASSVDRWANSPLHF. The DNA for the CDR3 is TGTGCCAGCAGCGTGGACAGGTGGGCAAATTCACCCCTCCACTTT.

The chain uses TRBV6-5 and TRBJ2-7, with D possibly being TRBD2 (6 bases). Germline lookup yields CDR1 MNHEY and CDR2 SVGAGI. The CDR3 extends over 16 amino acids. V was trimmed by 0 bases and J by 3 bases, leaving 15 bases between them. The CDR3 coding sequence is TGTGCCAGCAGTTACTCGACATCGGGAGTAGGCTACGAGCAGTACTTC. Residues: CASSYSTSGVGYEQYF.

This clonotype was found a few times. DNA for the CDR3: TGTGCCAGCAGACGCACTCGGACAACCCAGGATCAGCAGTTCTTC. Residues: CASRRTRTTQDQQFF. J is TRBJ2-1 and V is TRBV12-3 or TRBV12-4, with D possibly being TRBD1 (5 bases). The CDR3 contains 15 residues. V was trimmed by 6 bases and J by 11 bases, leaving 23 bases between them.

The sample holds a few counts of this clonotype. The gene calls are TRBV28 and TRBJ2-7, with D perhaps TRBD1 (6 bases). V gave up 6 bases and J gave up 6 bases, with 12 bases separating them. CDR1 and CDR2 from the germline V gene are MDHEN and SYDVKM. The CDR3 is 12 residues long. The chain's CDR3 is CASSLRGFEQYF. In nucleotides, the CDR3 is TGTGCCAGCAGCCTCAGGGGTTTCGAGCAGTACTTC.

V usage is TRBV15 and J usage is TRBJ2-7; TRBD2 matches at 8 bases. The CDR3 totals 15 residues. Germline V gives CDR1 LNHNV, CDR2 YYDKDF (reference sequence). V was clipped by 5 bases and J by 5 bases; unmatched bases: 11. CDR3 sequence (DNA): TGTGCCACCAGCCAAGGGGGGAGCGGGAGAAACGAGCAGTACTTC. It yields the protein CATSQGGSGRNEQYF.

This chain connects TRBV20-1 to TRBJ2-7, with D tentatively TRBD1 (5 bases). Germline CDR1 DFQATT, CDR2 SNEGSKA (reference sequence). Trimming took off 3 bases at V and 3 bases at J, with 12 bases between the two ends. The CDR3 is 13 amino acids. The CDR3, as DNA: TGCAGTGCTAGGAGCAGGGAAGACTACGAGCAGTACTTC. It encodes CSARSREDYEQYF.

The CDR3 spells CASSFGTIKETQYF. In DNA form, the CDR3 reads TGTGCCAGCAGCTTCGGGACTATTAAAGAGACCCAGTACTTC. This rearrangement joins TRBV7-2 to TRBJ2-5; TRBD2 agrees at 7 bases. The germline CDR1 and CDR2 sequences are SGHTA and FQGNSA. The CDR3 contains 14 residues. The V segment lost 3 bases and the J segment 3 bases; nucleotides outside the gene matches: 4.

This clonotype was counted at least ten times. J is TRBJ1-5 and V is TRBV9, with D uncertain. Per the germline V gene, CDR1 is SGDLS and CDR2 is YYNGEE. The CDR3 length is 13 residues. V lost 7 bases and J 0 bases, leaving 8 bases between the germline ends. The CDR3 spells CASGPGSNQPQHF. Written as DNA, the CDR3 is TGTGCCAGCGGGCCAGGTAGCAATCAGCCCCAGCATTTT.

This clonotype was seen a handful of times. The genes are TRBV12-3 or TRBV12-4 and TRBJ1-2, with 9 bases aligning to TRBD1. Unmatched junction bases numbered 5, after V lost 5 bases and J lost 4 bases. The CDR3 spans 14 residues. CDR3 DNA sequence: TGTGCCAGCAGTCAGCACAGGGGGCCCTATGGCTACACCTTC. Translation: CASSQHRGPYGYTF.

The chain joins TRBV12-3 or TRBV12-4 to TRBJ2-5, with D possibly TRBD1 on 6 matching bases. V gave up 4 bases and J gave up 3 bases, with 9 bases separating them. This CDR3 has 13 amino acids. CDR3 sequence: CASSSRTEETQYF. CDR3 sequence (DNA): TGTGCCAGCAGTTCTCGGACAGAAGAGACCCAGTACTTC.

Here the CDR3 reads CASSPSGGTYEQYF. CDR3 sequence (DNA): TGTGCCAGCAGCCCTAGCGGGGGGACTTACGAGCAGTACTTC. The chain joins TRBV3-1 to TRBJ2-7; TRBD2 agrees at 11 bases. There are 14 residues in the CDR3. V shed 4 bases and J 4 bases; nucleotides not matched to a gene: 3. Germline CDR1 and CDR2: LGHDT and YNNKEL (reference sequence).